This TCR beta chain comes out of a study of T cell responses to AZD1222 COVID-19 vaccine. The study, taken as a whole, reports: Unmutated regions of variants are reportedly targeted by nearly half of spike-specific TCRs.

Remarks on this clone: Antigen: not known.

The assay was immunoSEQ multiplex PCR, and TCRdb's table has in-frame clones only and misses some. The repertoire holds 140,000 to 150,000 clones, with roughly nine tenths as singletons. Trimming cost V 3 bases and J 6 bases; bases outside gene matches: 6. Germline CDR1 reads MGHRA; CDR2 reads YSYEKL. The CDR3 spans 15 residues. The specimen comprised peripheral blood, sampled on day 0 of AZD1222 vaccination. V is TRBV4-1 and J is TRBJ2-1, with TRBD2 identical over 9 bases. The sequence was collected from an adult in good health. In DNA, the CDR3 is TGCGCCAGCAGCCAGTGGGGTAGCGGGAGCAATGAGCAGTTCTTC. Translated: CASSQWGSGSNEQFF.